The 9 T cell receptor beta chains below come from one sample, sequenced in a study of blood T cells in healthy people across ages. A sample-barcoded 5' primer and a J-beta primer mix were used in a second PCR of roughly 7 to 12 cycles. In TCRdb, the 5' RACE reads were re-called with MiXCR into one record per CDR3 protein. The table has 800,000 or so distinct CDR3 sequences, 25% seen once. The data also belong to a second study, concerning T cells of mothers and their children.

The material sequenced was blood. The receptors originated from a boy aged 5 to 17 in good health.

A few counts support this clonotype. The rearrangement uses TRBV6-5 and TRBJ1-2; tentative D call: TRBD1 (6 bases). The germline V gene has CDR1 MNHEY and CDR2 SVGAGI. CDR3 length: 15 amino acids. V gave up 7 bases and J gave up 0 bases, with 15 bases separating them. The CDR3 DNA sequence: TGTGCCAGCAAGAAAGACAGGACTCCTAACTATGGCTACACCTTC. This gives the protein CASKKDRTPNYGYTF.

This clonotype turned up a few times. The CDR3 is CSAPRTGPEQYF. The CDR3 nucleotides are TGCAGTGCTCCCCGAACAGGGCCCGAGCAGTACTTC. This rearrangement joins TRBV20-1 to TRBJ2-7; D might be TRBD1 (6 bases). V was trimmed by 5 bases and J by 6 bases, leaving 14 bases between them. CDR1 DFQATT and CDR2 SNEGSKA come from the germline V gene (reference sequence). The CDR3 covers 12 residues.

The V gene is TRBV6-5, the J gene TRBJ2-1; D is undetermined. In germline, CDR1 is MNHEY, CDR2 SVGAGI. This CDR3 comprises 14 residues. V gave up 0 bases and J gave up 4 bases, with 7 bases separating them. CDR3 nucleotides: TGTGCCAGCAGTTACTCGATCGGATACAATGAGCAGTTCTTC. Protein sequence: CASSYSIGYNEQFF.

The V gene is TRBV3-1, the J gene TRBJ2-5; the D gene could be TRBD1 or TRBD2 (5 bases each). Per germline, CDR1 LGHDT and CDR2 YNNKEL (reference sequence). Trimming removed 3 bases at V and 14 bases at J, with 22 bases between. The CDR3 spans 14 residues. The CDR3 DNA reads TGTGCCAGCAGCCAGAGGGGTACAAGGAACGGAAAATACTTC. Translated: CASSQRGTRNGKYF.

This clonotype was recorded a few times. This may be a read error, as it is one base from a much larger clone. CDR3 in amino acids: CASNQERYNEQFF. The CDR3, as DNA: TGCGCCAGCAACCAAGAAAGGTACAATGAGCAGTTCTTC. The chain combines TRBV4-3 with TRBJ2-1; the D is unclear. Germline V CDR1 and CDR2: LGHNA, YSLEER. The CDR3 spans 13 residues.

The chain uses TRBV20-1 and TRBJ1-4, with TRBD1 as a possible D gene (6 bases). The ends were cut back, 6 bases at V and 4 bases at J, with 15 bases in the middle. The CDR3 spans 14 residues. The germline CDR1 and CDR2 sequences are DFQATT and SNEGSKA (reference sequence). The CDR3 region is CSAPQTGLNEKLFF. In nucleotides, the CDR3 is TGCAGTGCCCCTCAGACAGGCCTTAATGAAAAACTGTTTTTT.

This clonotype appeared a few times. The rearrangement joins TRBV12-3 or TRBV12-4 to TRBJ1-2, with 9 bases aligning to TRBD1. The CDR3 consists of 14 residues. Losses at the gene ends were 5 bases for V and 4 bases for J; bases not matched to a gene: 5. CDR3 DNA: TGTGCCAGCAGTCGGGACAGGGAAGCCTATGGCTACACCTTC. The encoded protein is CASSRDREAYGYTF.

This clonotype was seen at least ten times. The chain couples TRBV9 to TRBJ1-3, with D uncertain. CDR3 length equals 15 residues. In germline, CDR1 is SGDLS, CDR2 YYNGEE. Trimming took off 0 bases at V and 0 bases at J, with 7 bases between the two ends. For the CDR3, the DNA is TGTGCCAGCAGCGTAGTGTACAGCTCTGGAAACACCATATATTTT. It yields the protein CASSVVYSSGNTIYF.

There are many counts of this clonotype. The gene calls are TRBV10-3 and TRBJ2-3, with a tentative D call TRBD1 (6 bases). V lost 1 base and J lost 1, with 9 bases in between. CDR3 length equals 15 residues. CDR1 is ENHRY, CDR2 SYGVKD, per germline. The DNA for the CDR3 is TGTGCCATCAGTGAGTGGGCAGGGGGCACAGATACGCAGTATTTT. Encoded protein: CAISEWAGGTDTQYF.